This is a list of T cell receptor beta chains from one sample in a study of blood T cell repertoires in COVID-19. Using immunoSEQ multiplex PCR, the repertoire was profiled, and TCRdb retains in-frame clones only, with some absent. This table holds some 150,000 clones, more than 75% found once. Sequencing used PBMCs or T cells enriched from blood (not recorded which). These receptor sequences come from a human donor with acute COVID-19. The donor label of this sample is uncertain. Each CDR3 is given without its conserved first and last residue. D genes are given only for firm matches.

TRBJ1-4 TRBD1 TRBV18 ASSRQGATNEKLF
TRBJ2-2 TRBD2 TRBV7-3 ASSPRGAGELF
TRBJ1-1 . TRBV19 ASSMLSSGVNTEAF
TRBJ2-7 TRBD2 TRBV6-5 ASSTSGAEQY
TRBJ1-3 TRBD1 TRBV7-2 ASSPQGTVGSGNTIY
TRBJ2-3 TRBD1 TRBV27 ASSSHRGNTQY
TRBJ1-4 TRBD1 TRBV7-9 ASSPPGQGSEKLF
TRBJ1-2 TRBD1 TRBV2 ASSGQGGYT
TRBJ1-5 . TRBV2 ASSDTGSYQPQH
TRBJ2-3 TRBD1 TRBV27 ASSFLGQGTDTQY
TRBJ2-6 TRBD1 TRBV4-3 ASSPGTGGSGANVLT
TRBJ1-2 TRBD1 TRBV10-3 AISRDRDFGYT
TRBJ1-2 TRBD1 TRBV10-3 AISEMAGGDYGYT
TRBJ2-3 . TRBV21-1 ASRPRPPGLAGSSTDTQY
TRBJ2-2 TRBD1 TRBV5-6 ASSLWGQGVSGELF
TRBJ1-1 TRBD1 TRBV14 ASSQALFRGRRGNTEAF
TRBJ1-1 . TRBV3-1/TRBV3-2 ASSQSGRGSTEAF
TRBJ2-1 TRBD1 TRBV5-1 ASSLRGGAFNEQF
TRBJ2-1 TRBD2 TRBV7-9 ASSWTLAGTYNEQF
TRBJ2-7 . TRBV5-6 ASSRGGDGRSYEQY
TRBJ1-1 TRBD1 TRBV15 ATSAYRGTEAF
TRBJ1-1 TRBD1 TRBV20-1 SGRGQTEAF
TRBJ1-2 TRBD1 TRBV4-2 ASSQSLTGGNYGYT
TRBJ1-1 . TRBV6-5 ASSYFSSQGGAEAF
TRBJ2-4 TRBD2 TRBV6-2/TRBV6-3 ASSSPKRGAPLAKNIQY
TRBJ1-1 . TRBV30 AWTEGLNTEAF
TRBJ2-1 TRBD2 TRBV18 ASSSSGLAVYNEQF
TRBJ2-4 TRBD2 TRBV30 AWSARDSGGSKNIQY
TRBJ2-3 . TRBV15 ATSRWTGTDTQY
TRBJ1-1 . TRBV29-1 SVARNTEAF
TRBJ1-1 TRBD1 TRBV10-3 AISVRDRGNTEAF
TRBJ1-4 . TRBV7-9 ASSSTSGKLF
TRBJ2-2 . TRBV2 ASSELWQANTGELF
TRBJ2-5 TRBD2 TRBV27 ASSLSSGAGGRETQY
TRBJ1-5 . TRBV5-6 ASSLRMGGNQPQH